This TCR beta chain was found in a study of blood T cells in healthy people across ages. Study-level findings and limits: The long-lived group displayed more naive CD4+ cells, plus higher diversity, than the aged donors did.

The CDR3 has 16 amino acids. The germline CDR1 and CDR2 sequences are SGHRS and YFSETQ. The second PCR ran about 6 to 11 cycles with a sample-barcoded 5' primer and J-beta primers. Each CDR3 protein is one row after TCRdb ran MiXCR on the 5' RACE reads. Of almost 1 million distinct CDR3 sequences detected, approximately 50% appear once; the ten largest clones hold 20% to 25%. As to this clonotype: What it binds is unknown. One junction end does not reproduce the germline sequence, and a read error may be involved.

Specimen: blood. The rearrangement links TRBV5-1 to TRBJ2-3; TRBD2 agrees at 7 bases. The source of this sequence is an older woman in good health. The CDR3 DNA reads TGCGCCAGCAGCTTGGTTGCGGGAGCGCGCACAGGTACGCAGTATTTT. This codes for CASSLVAGARTGTQYF.